This T cell receptor (beta chain) was identified in a study of T cells in Graves' hyperthyroidism and ophthalmopathy. Across the study: Peripheral blood was secured at the point of initial diagnosis, before any treatment.

Points from the study as a whole: Most thyroid clonotypes expanded above 0.001 appeared in blood too.

Amplification yielded TCR beta CDR3 regions, with RNA transcripts as the source. The TCR CDR3 first-round RT-PCR relied on the HTBI primer set. TCRdb recomputed calls from the multiplex PCR reads with MiXCR, one row per CDR3 protein. The profile shows a few hundred thousand distinct CDR3 sequences, around a sixth of them singletons. CDR1 and CDR2 (germline): SGHNT, YYREEE (reference sequence). The CDR3 totals 15 residues. Trimming cost V 1 base and J 3 bases, with 12 bases left between them. Of note for this clonotype: Its antigen is not known.

This clonotype originated in a woman in her 30s with Graves' hyperthyroidism. The sequenced sample was blood. The V gene is TRBV5-4, the J gene TRBJ2-3; a weak D match, TRBD1 (5 bases). The CDR3 nucleotides are TGTGCCAGCAGCTTGCCAGGGATCGGGACAGATACGCAGTATTTT. Its protein product is CASSLPGIGTDTQYF.